This T cell receptor beta chain was sequenced for a study of blood T cell repertoires in COVID-19. About the study: There were acute and convalescent COVID-19 samples, and they came from the United States, Italy and Spain. Sample material is recorded as cDNA or gDNA derived from T cells, B-cell-depleted T cells, or PBMCs.

The germline V and J ends were trimmed by 0 bases and 2 bases, with 21 bases remaining between them. CDR3 size: 18 residues. Per the germline V gene, CDR1 is SGDLS and CDR2 is YYNGEE. Authors' processing steps: Amplification with reference gene primers provided the estimates of nucleated cell counts. Profiling relied on immunoSEQ multiplex PCR, and the TCRdb table lists in-frame clones only, not all of them. V and J calls plus clone size are reproduced from that table; the DNA served to infer D and trimming. The repertoire holds over 150,000 clones, with 70% to 90% as singletons. The source material was peripheral blood. The rearrangement links TRBV9 to TRBJ2-7; TRBD1 is a possible D gene (9 bases). This receptor was obtained from a man aged 45-65 years who had recovered from COVID-19. CDR3 sequence reads: CASSVGIGRDRAPYEQYF. The DNA for the CDR3 is TGTGCCAGCAGCGTAGGGATCGGGAGGGACAGGGCCCCCTACGAGCAGTACTTC.